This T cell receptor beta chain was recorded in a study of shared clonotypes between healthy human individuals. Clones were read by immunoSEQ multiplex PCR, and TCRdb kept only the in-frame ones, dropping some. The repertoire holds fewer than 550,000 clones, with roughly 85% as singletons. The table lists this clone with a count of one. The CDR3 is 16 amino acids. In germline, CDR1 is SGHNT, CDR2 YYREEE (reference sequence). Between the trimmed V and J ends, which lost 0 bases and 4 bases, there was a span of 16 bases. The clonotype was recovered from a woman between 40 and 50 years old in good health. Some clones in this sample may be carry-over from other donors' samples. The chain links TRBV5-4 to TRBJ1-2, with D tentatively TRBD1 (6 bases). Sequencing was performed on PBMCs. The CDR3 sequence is CASSLAGSGDIYGYTF. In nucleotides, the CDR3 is TGTGCCAGCAGCTTGGCGGGCTCAGGGGATATCTATGGCTACACCTTC.